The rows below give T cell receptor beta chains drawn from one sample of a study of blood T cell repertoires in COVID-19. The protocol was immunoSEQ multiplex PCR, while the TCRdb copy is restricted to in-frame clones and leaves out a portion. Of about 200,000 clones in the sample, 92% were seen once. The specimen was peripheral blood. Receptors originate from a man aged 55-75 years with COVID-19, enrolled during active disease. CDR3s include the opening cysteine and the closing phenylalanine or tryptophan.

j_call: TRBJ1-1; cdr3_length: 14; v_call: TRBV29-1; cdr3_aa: CSVSGRQGNTEAFF
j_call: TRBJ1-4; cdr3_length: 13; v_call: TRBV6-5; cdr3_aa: CASSKTGQEKLFF
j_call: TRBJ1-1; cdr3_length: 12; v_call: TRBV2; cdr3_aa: CASRAPNTEAFF
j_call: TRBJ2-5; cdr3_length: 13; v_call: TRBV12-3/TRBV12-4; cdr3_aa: CASSRTGKETQYF
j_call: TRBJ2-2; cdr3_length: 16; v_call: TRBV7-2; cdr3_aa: CASSLDGALNTGELFF
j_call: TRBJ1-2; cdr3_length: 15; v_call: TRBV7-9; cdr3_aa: CASSSGVGRNYGYTF
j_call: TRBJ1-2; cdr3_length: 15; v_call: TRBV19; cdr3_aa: CASSIVLQGARGYTF
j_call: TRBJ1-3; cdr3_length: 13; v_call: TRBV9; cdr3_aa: CASSVGAFGTIYF
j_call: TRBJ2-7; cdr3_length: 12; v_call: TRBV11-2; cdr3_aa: CASSLGAREQYF
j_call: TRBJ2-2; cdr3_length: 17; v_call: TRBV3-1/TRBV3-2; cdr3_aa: CASSRPMRLVKTGELFF
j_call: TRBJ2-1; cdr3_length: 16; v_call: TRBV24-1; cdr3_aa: CATSRPGGSSYNEQFF
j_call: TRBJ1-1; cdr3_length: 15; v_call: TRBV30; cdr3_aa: CAWRESGTGNTEAFF
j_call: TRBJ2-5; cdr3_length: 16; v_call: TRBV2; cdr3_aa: CASKPGLVLEGETQYF
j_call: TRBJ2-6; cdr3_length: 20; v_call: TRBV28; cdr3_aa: CASSLSFGTGGVGGANVLTF
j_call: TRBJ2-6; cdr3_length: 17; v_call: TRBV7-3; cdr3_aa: CASSYGSGDTGANVLTF
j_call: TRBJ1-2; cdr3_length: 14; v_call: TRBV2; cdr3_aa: CASSLRVSRYGYTF